This record concerns one TCR beta chain sequence. This sample stems from a study of blood T cell repertoires in COVID-19. Study context: Researchers got acute and convalescent COVID-19 samples from the United States, Italy and Spain. PBMCs, B-cell-depleted T cells, or T cells provided the cDNA or gDNA that made up the material.

This CDR3 is built from 13 residues. Germline lookup yields CDR1 LNHNV and CDR2 YYDKDF (reference sequence). Trimming took off 1 base at V and 7 bases at J, with 11 bases between the two ends. Original methodology: Cell counts per sample came from amplifying reference gene primers. The method was immunoSEQ multiplex PCR; TCRdb's version includes in-frame clones alone and lacks a portion of them. V and J calls plus clone size are reproduced from that table; the DNA served to infer D and trimming. Among about 320,000 clones, 70% to 90% were seen once, and the ten largest hold 5% to 7.5%. The V and J genes are TRBV15 and TRBJ2-7; possible D gene TRBD2, 5 bases. The sample consisted of peripheral blood. The TCR sequence derives from a man aged 18 to 29 who had recovered from COVID-19. CDR3 nucleotides: TGTGCCACCAGCAGAGGGGTGCCGGGGGAGCAGTACTTC. Translating it yields CATSRGVPGEQYF.